Listed here is a single T cell receptor (beta chain). The donors (healthy individuals) were bone marrow donors. The sample comes from a study of cytomegalovirus exposure and HLA in healthy donors. About the research overall: Of the donors genotyped, about 410 in all, about 82% fell in the Caucasian-associated ancestry cluster.

The CDR3 has 13 residues. V dropped 7 bases and J dropped 4 bases, with 11 bases sitting between them. The germline gives CDR1 LNHDA, CDR2 SQIVND (reference sequence). Vbeta (60) and Jbeta (13) primers were used in the PCR. Methods used by the authors: Later, an analysis found about 80 million unique TCR beta chains, and 8.5 million to 14 million of these were shared. The table came from immunoSEQ multiplex PCR; TCRdb's copy has only in-frame clones and leaves some out. For V, J and clone size, that table is used; D and trimming come from the DNA. The table records about 130,000 clones, roughly 82% of them present only once.

This chain connects TRBV19 to TRBJ1-5; unclear D gene. The receptor was isolated from a woman aged 60-75 years in good health and CMV-seropositive. The sequenced sample was PBMCs. The DNA of the CDR3 is TGTGCCAGTACGGGAGCGAAAAATCAGCCCCAGCATTTT. It codes for CASTGAKNQPQHF. Variable domain in full (rest from reference TRBV19 and TRBJ1-5): DGGITQSPKYLFRKEGQNVTLSCEQNLNHDAMYWYRQDPGQGLRLIYYSQIVNDFQKGDIAEGYSVSREKKESFPLTVTSAQKNPTAFYLCASTGAKNQPQHFGDGTRLSIL.